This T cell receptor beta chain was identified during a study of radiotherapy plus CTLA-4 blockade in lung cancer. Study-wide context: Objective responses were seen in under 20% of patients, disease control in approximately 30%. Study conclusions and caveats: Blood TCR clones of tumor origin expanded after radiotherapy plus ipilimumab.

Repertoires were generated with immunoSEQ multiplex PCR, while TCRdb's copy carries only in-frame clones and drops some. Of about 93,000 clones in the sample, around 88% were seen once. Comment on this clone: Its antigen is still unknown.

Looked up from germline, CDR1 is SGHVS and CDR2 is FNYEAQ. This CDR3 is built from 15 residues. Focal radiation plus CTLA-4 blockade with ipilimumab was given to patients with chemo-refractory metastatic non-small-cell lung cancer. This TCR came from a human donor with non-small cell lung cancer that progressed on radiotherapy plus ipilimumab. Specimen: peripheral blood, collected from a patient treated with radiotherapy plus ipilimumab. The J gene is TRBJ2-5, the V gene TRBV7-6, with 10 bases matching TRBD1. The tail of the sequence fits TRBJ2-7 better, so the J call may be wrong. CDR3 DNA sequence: TGTGCCAGCAGCTCCCGGGACAGGGGCTGGGCCGAGCAGTACTTC. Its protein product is CASSSRDRGWAEQYF.